This section outlines one T cell receptor beta chain sequence together with its context. Its antigen is currently unknown. This entry comes from a study of T cell responses to AZD1222 COVID-19 vaccine. Background on the study: Investigators merged groups given second doses at roughly 4 or roughly 12 weeks. Whole-study findings and limits: Spike-specific TCR breadth and depth grew following two AZD1222 doses. Donors, mostly white British, included more females; clonal diversity was possibly underestimated. Researchers took repertoire samples only after the peak T cell response had come.

CDR3 size: 16 residues. J gave up 3 bases and V 4 bases, and 9 bases lay outside the gene matches. CDR1 is SGDLS and CDR2 is YYNGEE in the germline V gene. Generated by immunoSEQ multiplex PCR, the TCRdb table keeps only in-frame clones and is missing some. Of over 120,000 clones in the sample, roughly 90% were seen once. Specimen: peripheral blood, collected on day 0 of AZD1222 vaccination. The origin of this receptor is an adult in good health. V is TRBV9 and J is TRBJ1-3, with 8 bases aligning to TRBD1. The CDR3 sequence: CASSPPRGRSGNTIYF. CDR3 coding DNA: TGTGCCAGCAGCCCCCCCAGGGGGCGAAGTGGAAACACCATATATTTT.